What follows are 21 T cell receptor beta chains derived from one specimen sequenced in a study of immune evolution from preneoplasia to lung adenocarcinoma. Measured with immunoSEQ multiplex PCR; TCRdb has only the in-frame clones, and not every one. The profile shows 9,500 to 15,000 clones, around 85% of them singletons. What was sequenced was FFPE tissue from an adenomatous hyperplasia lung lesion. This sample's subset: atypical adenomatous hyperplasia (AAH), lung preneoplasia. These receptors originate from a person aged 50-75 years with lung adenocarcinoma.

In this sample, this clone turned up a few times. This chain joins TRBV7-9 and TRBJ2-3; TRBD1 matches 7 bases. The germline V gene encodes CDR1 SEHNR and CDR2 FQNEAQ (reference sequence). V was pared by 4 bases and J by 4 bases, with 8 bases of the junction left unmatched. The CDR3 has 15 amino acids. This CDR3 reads CASSSKTGWADTQYF. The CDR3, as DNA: TGTGCCAGCAGCTCGAAGACAGGGTGGGCAGATACGCAGTATTTT.

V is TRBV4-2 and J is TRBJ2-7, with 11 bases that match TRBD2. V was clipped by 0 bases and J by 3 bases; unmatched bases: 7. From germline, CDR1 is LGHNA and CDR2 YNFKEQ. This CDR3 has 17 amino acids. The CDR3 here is CASSQELAGDGYYEQYF. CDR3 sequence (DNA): TGTGCCAGCAGCCAAGAACTAGCGGGAGATGGTTACTACGAGCAGTACTTC.

The CDR3 reads CASRKTSGNYNEQFF. The CDR3 DNA reads as TGTGCCAGCAGGAAGACTAGCGGGAACTACAATGAGCAGTTCTTC. The chain employs TRBV6-4 and TRBJ2-1, with 11 bases lining up with TRBD2. Germline V gene sequence: CDR1 MRHNA, CDR2 SNTAGT. Trimming removed 6 bases from V and 3 bases from J; junction bases left unmatched: 4. The CDR3 covers 15 residues.

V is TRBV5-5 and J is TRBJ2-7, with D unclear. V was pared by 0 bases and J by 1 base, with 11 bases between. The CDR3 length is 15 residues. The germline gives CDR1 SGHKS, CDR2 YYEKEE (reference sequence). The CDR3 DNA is TGTGCCAGCAGCTTGGCCCCGACACTGTCCTACGAGCAGTACTTC. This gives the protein CASSLAPTLSYEQYF. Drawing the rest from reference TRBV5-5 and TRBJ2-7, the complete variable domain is DAGVTQSPTHLIKTRGQQVTLRCSPISGHKSVSWYQQVLGQGPQFIFQYYEKEERGRGNFPDRFSARQFPNYSSELNVNALLLGDSALYLCASSLAPTLSYEQYFGPGTRLTVT.

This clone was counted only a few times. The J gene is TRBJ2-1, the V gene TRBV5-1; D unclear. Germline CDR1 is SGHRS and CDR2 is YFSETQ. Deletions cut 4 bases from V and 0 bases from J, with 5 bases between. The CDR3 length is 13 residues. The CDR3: CASSISSYNEQFF. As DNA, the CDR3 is TGCGCCAGCAGCATAAGCTCCTACAATGAGCAGTTCTTC.

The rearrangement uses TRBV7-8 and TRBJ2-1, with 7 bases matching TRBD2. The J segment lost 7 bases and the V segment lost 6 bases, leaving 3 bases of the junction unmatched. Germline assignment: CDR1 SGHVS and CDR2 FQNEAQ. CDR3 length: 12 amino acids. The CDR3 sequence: CASSSGGNEQFF. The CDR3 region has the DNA TGTGCCAGCAGTTCCGGGGGGAATGAGCAGTTCTTC.

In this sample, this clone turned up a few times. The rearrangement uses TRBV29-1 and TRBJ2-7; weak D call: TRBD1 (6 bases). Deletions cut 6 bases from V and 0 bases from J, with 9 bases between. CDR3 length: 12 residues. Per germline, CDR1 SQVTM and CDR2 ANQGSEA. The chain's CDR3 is CSVRDNSYEQYF. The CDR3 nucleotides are TGCAGCGTACGGGACAACTCCTACGAGCAGTACTTC.

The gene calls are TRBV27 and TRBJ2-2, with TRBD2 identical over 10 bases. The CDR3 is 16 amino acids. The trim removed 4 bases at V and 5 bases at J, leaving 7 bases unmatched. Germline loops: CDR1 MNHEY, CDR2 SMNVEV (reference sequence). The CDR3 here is CASSSIAGGWTGELFF. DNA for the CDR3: TGTGCCAGCAGTTCTATAGCGGGAGGATGGACCGGGGAGCTGTTTTTT.

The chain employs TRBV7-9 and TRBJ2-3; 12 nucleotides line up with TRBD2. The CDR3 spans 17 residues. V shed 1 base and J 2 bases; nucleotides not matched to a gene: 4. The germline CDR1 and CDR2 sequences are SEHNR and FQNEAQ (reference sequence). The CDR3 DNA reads TGTGCCAGCAGCTTAGGTGCTAGCGGGAGGGCCACAGATACGCAGTATTTT. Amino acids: CASSLGASGRATDTQYF.

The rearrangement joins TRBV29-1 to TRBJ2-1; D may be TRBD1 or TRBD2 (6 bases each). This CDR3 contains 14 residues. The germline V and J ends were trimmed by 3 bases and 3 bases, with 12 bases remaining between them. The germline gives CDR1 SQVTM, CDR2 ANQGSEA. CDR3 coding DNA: TGCAGCGTTGATCCCGGGGGCATCTACAATGAGCAGTTCTTC. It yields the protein CSVDPGGIYNEQFF.

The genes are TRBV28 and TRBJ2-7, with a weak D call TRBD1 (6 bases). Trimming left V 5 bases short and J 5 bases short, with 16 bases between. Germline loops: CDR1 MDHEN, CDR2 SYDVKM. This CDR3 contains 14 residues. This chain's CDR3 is CASSIRAGTNEQYF. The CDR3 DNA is TGTGCCAGCAGTATACGGGCCGGGACAAACGAGCAGTACTTC.

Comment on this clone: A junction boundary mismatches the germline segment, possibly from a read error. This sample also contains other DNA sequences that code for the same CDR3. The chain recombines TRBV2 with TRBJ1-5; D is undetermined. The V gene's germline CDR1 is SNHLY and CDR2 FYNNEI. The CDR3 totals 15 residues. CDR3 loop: CASSDSSSPYQPQHF. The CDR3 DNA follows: TGTGCCAGCAGTGATTCTAGCAGTCCCTATCAGCCCCAACATTTT. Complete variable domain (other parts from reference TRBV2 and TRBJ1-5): EPEVTQTPSHQVTQMGQEVILRCVPISNHLYFYWYRQILGQKVEFLVSFYNNEISEKSEIFDDQFSVERPDGSNFTLKIRSTKLEDSAMYFCASSDSSSPYQPQHFGDGTRLSIL.

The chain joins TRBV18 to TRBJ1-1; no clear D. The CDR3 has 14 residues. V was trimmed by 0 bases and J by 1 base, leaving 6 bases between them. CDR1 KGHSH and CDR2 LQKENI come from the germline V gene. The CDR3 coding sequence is TGTGCCAGCTCACCACCGGGCGCGAACACTGAAGCTTTCTTT. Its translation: CASSPPGANTEAFF.

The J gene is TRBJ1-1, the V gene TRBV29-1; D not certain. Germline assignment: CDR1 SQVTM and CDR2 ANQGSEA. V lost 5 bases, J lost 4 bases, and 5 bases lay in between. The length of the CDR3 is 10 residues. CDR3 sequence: CSVFITEAFF. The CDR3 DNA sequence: TGCAGCGTTTTTATCACTGAAGCTTTCTTT.

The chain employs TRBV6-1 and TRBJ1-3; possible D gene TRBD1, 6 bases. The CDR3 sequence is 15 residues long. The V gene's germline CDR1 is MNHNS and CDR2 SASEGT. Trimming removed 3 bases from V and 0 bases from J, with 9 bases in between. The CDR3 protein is CASSDRGISGNTIYF. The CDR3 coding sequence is TGTGCCAGCAGTGACAGGGGAATCTCTGGAAACACCATATATTTT.

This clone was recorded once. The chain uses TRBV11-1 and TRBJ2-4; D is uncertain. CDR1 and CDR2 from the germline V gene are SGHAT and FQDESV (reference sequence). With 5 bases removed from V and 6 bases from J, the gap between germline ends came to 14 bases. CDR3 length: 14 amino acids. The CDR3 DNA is TGTGCCAGCAGCCCTCTCGGACCCGGAAACATTCAGTACTTC. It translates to CASSPLGPGNIQYF.

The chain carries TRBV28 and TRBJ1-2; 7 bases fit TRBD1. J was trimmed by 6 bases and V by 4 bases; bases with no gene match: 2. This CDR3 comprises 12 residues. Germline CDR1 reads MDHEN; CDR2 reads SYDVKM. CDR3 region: CASSSGGNGYTF. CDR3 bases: TGTGCCAGCAGTTCAGGGGGGAATGGCTACACCTTC.

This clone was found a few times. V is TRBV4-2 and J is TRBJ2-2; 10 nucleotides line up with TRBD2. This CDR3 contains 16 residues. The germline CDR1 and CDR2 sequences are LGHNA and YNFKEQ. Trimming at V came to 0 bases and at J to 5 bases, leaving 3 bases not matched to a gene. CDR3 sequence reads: CASSQELAGLTGELFF. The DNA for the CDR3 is TGTGCCAGCAGCCAAGAACTAGCGGGATTAACCGGGGAGCTGTTTTTT.

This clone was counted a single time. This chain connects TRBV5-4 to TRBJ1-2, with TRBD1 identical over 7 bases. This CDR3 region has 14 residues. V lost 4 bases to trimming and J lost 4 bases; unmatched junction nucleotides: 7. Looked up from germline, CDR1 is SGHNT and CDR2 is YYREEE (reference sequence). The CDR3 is CASSEAPGGYGYTF. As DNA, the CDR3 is TGTGCCAGCAGCGAAGCCCCAGGGGGCTATGGCTACACCTTC.

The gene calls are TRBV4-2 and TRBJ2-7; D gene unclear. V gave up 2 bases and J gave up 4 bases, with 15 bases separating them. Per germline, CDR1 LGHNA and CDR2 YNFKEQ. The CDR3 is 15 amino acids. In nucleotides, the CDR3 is TGTGCCAGCAGCCAACCCTCCGGATCCGGGTACGAGCAGTACTTC. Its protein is CASSQPSGSGYEQYF.

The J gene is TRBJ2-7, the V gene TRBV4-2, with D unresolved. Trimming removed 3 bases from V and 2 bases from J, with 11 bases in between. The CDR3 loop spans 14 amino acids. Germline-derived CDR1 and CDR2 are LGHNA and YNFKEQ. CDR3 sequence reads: CASSHASGTYEQYF. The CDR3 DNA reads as TGTGCCAGCAGCCATGCCTCTGGAACCTACGAGCAGTACTTC.